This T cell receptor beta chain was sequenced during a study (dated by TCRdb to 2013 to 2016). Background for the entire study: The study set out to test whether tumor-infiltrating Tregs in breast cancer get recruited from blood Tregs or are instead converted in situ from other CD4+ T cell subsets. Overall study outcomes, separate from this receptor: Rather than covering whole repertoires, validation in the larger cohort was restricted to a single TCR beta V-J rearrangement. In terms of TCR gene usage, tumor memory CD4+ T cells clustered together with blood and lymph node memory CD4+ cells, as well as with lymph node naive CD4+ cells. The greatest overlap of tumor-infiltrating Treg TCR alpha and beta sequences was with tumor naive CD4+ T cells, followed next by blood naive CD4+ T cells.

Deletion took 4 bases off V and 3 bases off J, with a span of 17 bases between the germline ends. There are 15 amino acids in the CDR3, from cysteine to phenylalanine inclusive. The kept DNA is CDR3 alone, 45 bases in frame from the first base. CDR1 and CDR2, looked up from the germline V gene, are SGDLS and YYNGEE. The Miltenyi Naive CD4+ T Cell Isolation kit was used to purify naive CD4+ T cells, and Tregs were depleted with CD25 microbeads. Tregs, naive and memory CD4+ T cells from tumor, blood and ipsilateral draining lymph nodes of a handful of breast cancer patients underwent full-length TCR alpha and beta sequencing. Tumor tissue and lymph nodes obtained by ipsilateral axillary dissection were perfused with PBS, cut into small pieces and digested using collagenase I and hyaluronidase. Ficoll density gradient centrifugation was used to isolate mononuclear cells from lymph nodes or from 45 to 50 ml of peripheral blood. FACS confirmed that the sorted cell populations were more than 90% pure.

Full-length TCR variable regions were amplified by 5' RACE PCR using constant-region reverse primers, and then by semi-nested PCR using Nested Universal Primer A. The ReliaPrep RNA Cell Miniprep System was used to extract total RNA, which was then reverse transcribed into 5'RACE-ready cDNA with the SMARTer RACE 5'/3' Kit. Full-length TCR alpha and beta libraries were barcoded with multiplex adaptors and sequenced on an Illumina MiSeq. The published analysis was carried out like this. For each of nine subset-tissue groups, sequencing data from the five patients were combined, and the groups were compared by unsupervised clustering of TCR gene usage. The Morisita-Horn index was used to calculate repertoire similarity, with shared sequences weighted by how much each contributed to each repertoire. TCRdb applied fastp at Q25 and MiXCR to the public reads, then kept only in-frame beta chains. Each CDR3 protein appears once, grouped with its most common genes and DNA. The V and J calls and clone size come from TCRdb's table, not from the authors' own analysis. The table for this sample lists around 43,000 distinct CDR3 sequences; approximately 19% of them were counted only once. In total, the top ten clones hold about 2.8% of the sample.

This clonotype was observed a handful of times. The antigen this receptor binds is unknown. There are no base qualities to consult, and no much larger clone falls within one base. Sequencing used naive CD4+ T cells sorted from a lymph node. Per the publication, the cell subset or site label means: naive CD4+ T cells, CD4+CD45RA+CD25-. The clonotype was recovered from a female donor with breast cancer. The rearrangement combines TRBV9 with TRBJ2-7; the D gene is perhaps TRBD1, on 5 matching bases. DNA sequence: TGTGCCAGCAGCCCCGAAGGCAGGGATGGCTACGAGCAGTACTTC. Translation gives CASSPEGRDGYEQYF.